This T cell receptor beta chain was sequenced for a study of chemoradiotherapy in HPV16-positive cancers. TCRdb's table, derived via immunoSEQ multiplex PCR, lists solely in-frame clones and lacks some. There are around 13,000 clones in the sample; around 85% occur only once, and almost 6% lies in the top ten. Trimming removed 1 base at V and 5 bases at J, with 6 bases between. There are 13 residues in the CDR3. CDR1 and CDR2 from the germline V gene are SEHNR and FQNEAQ (reference sequence). Repeated repertoire sampling spanned the course of chemoradiotherapy. This chain connects TRBV7-9 to TRBJ2-1; no firm D call. The source is a human donor with HPV-associated anogenital cancer. The specimen comprised blood, sampled from a patient who underwent chemoradiotherapy. Here the CDR3 reads CASSLVVDNEQFF. The CDR3 DNA is TGTGCCAGCAGCTTAGTGGTGGACAATGAGCAGTTCTTC.